This T cell receptor (beta chain) stems from a study of cytotoxic CD8 clonotypes in ibrutinib-treated CLL. At the level of the study: The subjects consisted of approximately twelve relapsed/refractory and 15 treatment-naive individuals, with fewer than 18 IGHV unmutated. Study-level results: Public clonotypes showed up rarely, and on treatment they shrank or held steady. Sustained-remission and progressing patients diverged in sampling times.

Investigators sourced approximately 1.8 micrograms of genomic DNA from cryopreserved PBMCs for TCR beta libraries. A note on this clone: What it recognizes is unknown.

Repertoires were generated with immunoSEQ multiplex PCR, while TCRdb's copy carries only in-frame clones and drops some. This table holds approximately 100,000 clones, 70% to 85% found once. Trimming pared 3 bases from V and 7 bases from J, leaving 12 bases between. The V gene's germline CDR1 is KGHSH and CDR2 LQKENI. This CDR3 is built from 13 residues. The sample in question was PBMCs, obtained after 12 months of ibrutinib treatment. The rearrangement links TRBV18 to TRBJ1-2; D gene unclear. The TCR originated in a human donor with chronic lymphocytic leukemia. For the CDR3, the DNA is TGTGCCAGCTCACCTTATAATTGGGGTGGCTACACCTTC. It specifies CASSPYNWGGYTF. The variable domain in full, with the rest retrieved from reference TRBV18 and TRBJ1-2, is NAGVMQNPRHLVRRRGQEARLRCSPMKGHSHVYWYRQLPEEGLKFMVYLQKENIIDESGMPKERFSAEFPKEGPSILRIQQVVRGDSAAYFCASSPYNWGGYTFGSGTRLTVV.